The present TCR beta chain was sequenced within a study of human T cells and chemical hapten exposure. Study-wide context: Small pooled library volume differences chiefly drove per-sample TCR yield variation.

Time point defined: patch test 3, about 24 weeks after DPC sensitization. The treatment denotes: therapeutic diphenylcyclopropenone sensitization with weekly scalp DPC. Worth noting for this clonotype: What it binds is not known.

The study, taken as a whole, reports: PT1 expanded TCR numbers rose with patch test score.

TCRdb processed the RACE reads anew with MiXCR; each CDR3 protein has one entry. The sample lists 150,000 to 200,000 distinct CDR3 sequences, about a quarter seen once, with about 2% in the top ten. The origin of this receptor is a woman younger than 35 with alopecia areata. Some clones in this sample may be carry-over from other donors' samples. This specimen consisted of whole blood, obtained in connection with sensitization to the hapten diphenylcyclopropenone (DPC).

The DNA of the CDR3 is TGTGCCAGCAGAGAACCGAACACTGAAGCTTTCTTT. This translates into CASREPNTEAFF. This sequence joins TRBV28 and TRBJ1-1, with no clear D. This CDR3 has 12 residues. V shed 6 bases and J shed 1 base, with 6 bases lying between them. CDR1 is MDHEN, CDR2 SYDVKM, per germline.